The rows below give T cell receptor beta chains drawn from one sample of a study of post-analysis software for immune sequencing data. Each CDR3 protein is one row after TCRdb ran MiXCR on the PCR reads. The repertoire holds around 190,000 distinct CDR3 sequences, with about 30% as singletons. Material: blood. Receptors originate from a girl under 18 with multiple sclerosis. Both conserved end residues are part of each CDR3. D genes are given only for firm matches. For some rows the clone size is stated as once, few or many, or as a class when expanded; others skip it.

d_call,v_call,clone_size,j_call,cdr3_nt,cdr3_aa
TRBD1,TRBV5-8,many,TRBJ1-4,TGTGCCAGCAGCCCGGGACAGTCTGAAAAACTGTTTTTT,CASSPGQSEKLFF
NA,TRBV5-6,many,TRBJ1-2,TGTGCCAGCAGGGGGGGACACTATGGCTACACCTTC,CASRGGHYGYTF
TRBD2,TRBV11-3,NA,TRBJ2-5,TGTGCCAGCAGCGCAGGGACGTTAGCGGGCCAAGAGACCCAGTACTTC,CASSAGTLAGQETQYF
NA,TRBV29-1,many,TRBJ1-2,TGCAGCGTTGATCTCGGGCGTCTGCGTGGCTACACCTTC,CSVDLGRLRGYTF
TRBD1,TRBV5-1,many,TRBJ1-2,TGCGCCAGCAGCTGGGAACCCGCGCAGGGGGCGACTGGCTACACCTTC,CASSWEPAQGATGYTF
NA,TRBV6-5,few,TRBJ1-5,TGTGCCAGCAGACGCCTAGCTCTTAGCAATCAGCCCCAGCATTTT,CASRRLALSNQPQHF
NA,TRBV20-1,many,TRBJ1-2,TGCAGTGCTAGACCCGCACAGGGACTGTGGGGCTACACCTTC,CSARPAQGLWGYTF
NA,TRBV30,NA,TRBJ2-1,TGTGCCGGGGGGAGGGGGGCCTACAATGAGCAGTTCTTC,CAGGRGAYNEQFF
NA,TRBV6-1,NA,TRBJ1-1,TGTGCCAGCAGATTGTGGGCAGGGTCCTACCCTATGAACACTGAAGCTTTCTTT,CASRLWAGSYPMNTEAFF
NA,TRBV5-1,NA,TRBJ1-1,TGCGCCAGCAGCCCCCTCCCCCAGCCATCGAACACTGGAGCTTTCTTT,CASSPLPQPSNTGAFF
NA,TRBV20-1,many,TRBJ1-1,TGCAGTGCTAGAACTGGGGCTGGGAACACTGAAGCTTTCTTT,CSARTGAGNTEAFF
NA,TRBV27,many,TRBJ2-3,TGTGCCAGCAGTTTTTCCTCTGGAGCGATTAGCACAGATACGCAGTATTTT,CASSFSSGAISTDTQYF
TRBD2,TRBV5-1,few,TRBJ2-1,TGCGCCAGCAGCCTCCAGGGACTAGCGGGAGACAATGAGCAGTTCTTC,CASSLQGLAGDNEQFF
TRBD1,TRBV6-2/TRBV6-3,many,TRBJ2-5,TGTGCCAGCAGTTACCGGGGCAGCGCAGGGGGCATCGAGACCCAGTACTTC,CASSYRGSAGGIETQYF
TRBD2,TRBV5-4,NA,TRBJ2-1,TGTGCCAGCAGCTTCGGCGGGGGGGGTGAGCAGTTCTTC,CASSFGGGGEQFF
NA,TRBV5-1,many,TRBJ2-7,TGCGCCAGCAGCTTGATGGATCTCGTGACCTACGAGCAGTACTTC,CASSLMDLVTYEQYF
TRBD1,TRBV5-1,NA,TRBJ1-5,TGCGCCAGCAGCCGCGGGACAGGGGAAGGACAGCCCCAGCATTTT,CASSRGTGEGQPQHF
TRBD2,TRBV28,few,TRBJ2-1,TGTGCCAGCACCCTTAGCGGGATCTCCTACAATGAGCAGTTCTTC,CASTLSGISYNEQFF
NA,TRBV7-9,NA,TRBJ1-1,TGTGCCAGCAGCTCCACAGGGAGCGTAACTGAAGCTTTCTTT,CASSSTGSVTEAFF
NA,TRBV6-6,many,TRBJ2-7,TGTGCCAGCAGTTACTCGCCAGGCGAGGGCGAGCAGTACTTC,CASSYSPGEGEQYF
NA,TRBV6-1,NA,TRBJ1-5,TGTGCCAGCAGTGAACAACCTTATAGCAATCAGCCCCAGCATTTT,CASSEQPYSNQPQHF
NA,TRBV7-7,NA,TRBJ2-5,TGTGCTAGCAGCCCCAGGGGAAGCTACGGGCAGTACTTC,CASSPRGSYGQYF
NA,TRBV5-1,NA,TRBJ2-1,TGCGCCAGCAGCTTCGGGGGGACAAGGAATGAGCAGTTCTTC,CASSFGGTRNEQFF
NA,TRBV2,many,TRBJ1-2,TGTGCCAGCTCCCTGGCTGATTATGGCTACACCTTC,CASSLADYGYTF
TRBD2,TRBV2,NA,TRBJ2-1,TGTGCCAGAGGGACTAGCGGGCTCTACAATGAGCAGTTCTTC,CARGTSGLYNEQFF
NA,TRBV5-1,NA,TRBJ1-4,TGCGCCAGCAGACCACAGGAAAGTAATGAAAAACTGTTTTTT,CASRPQESNEKLFF
TRBD1,TRBV15,few,TRBJ2-7,TGTGCCACCAGCAGAAAACCGGGACAGGGAAGGCGCGAGCAGTACTTC,CATSRKPGQGRREQYF
NA,TRBV6-6,many,TRBJ2-4,TGTGCCAGCAGGGACAGCATAGCCAAAAACATTCAGTACTTC,CASRDSIAKNIQYF
NA,TRBV12-3/TRBV12-4,NA,TRBJ2-6,TGTGCCAGCAGTTTACGGGGGGCCTTAGACTCTGGGGCCAACGTCCTGACTTTC,CASSLRGALDSGANVLTF
NA,TRBV2,many,TRBJ2-1,TGTGCCAGCAGTGAATTCAGGCTGAATACCGATGAGCAGTTCTTC,CASSEFRLNTDEQFF
NA,TRBV18,NA,TRBJ1-1,TGTGCCAGCTCACCACCGGATGGTTTGGCAAACACTGAAGCTTTCTTT,CASSPPDGLANTEAFF